This T cell receptor beta chain was identified during a study of blood T cell repertoires in COVID-19. Study background: Samples came from the United States, Italy and Spain, spanning acute and convalescent COVID-19. PBMCs, B-cell-depleted T cells, or T cells were the source of the cDNA or gDNA that made up the material.

In the authors' workflow: Amplification of reference gene primers was used by the study to estimate nucleated cell counts. Produced via immunoSEQ multiplex PCR; TCRdb's table is partial and in-frame only. The DNA gave D and trimming, while V, J and clone size come from that table. Of approximately 300,000 clones listed, about 82% were seen once; the top ten hold under 2%. Trimming stripped 9 bases from V and 2 bases from J, with 16 bases between. Germline loops: CDR1 SNHLY, CDR2 FYNNEI. There are 14 residues in the CDR3. The J gene is TRBJ1-1, the V gene TRBV2, with a possible D match to TRBD1 (5 bases). The origin of this receptor is a woman between 50 and 59 years old with acute or convalescent COVID-19. What was sequenced was peripheral blood. The CDR3 DNA reads TGTGCCAGGACAGAATATCCCTTCAACACTGAAGCTTTCTTT. Translation gives CARTEYPFNTEAFF. The whole variable domain, remainder taken from reference TRBV2 and TRBJ1-1, is EPEVTQTPSHQVTQMGQEVILRCVPISNHLYFYWYRQILGQKVEFLVSFYNNEISEKSEIFDDQFSVERPDGSNFTLKIRSTKLEDSAMYFCARTEYPFNTEAFFGQGTRLTVV.